This TCR beta chain is from a study of OX40 agonist ivuxolimab in advanced cancers. Study overall: Subjects had a mean age of about 65 years, with a range of 23 to 79; around 80% were male.

Using immunoSEQ multiplex PCR, the repertoire was profiled, and TCRdb retains in-frame clones only, with some absent. The data show fewer than 80,000 clones, 84% seen once. Germline values: CDR1 MRHNA, CDR2 SNTAGT. V lost 3 bases to trimming and J lost 9 bases; unmatched junction nucleotides: 13. The CDR3 totals 16 residues. The starting material was CD4+ or CD8+ T cells sorted from blood, obtained in a trial of the OX40 agonist ivuxolimab. The receptor comes from an adult with an advanced solid tumor such as melanoma, head and neck, liver or kidney cancer. This chain joins TRBV6-4 and TRBJ2-1, with TRBD2 matching over 8 bases. The chain's CDR3 is CASSERTRREASEQFF. The CDR3 DNA follows: TGTGCCAGCAGTGAAAGGACGCGGCGGGAGGCGAGTGAGCAGTTCTTC.